This T cell receptor beta chain was sequenced during a study of blood T cell repertoires in COVID-19. About the study: COVID-19 samples, acute and convalescent, were from the United States, Italy and Spain. T cells, B-cell-depleted T cells, or PBMCs provided the cDNA or gDNA that served as material.

CDR1 and CDR2 from the germline V gene are MNHEY and SMNVEV (reference sequence). The V gene lost 0 bases and the J gene lost 0 bases, with 6 bases spanning the gap. This CDR3 has 15 residues. Original analysis: The assay estimated nucleated cells by amplifying reference gene primers. Profiling relied on immunoSEQ multiplex PCR, and the TCRdb table lists in-frame clones only, not all of them. The V and J calls and clone size were taken over from that table, and D and trimming were inferred from the DNA. The data show more than 85,000 clones, 81% seen once. The receptor was isolated from a woman in her 70s with acute or convalescent COVID-19. The chain uses TRBV27 and TRBJ1-3; D may be TRBD1 (5 bases). Sequencing input: peripheral blood. This chain's CDR3 is CASSLSGGSGNTIYF. As DNA, the CDR3 is TGTGCCAGCAGTTTATCGGGGGGCTCTGGAAACACCATATATTTT.